The 12 T cell receptor beta chains below were found in one sample sequenced in a study of T cells expressing NK-cell markers. No DNA is given; TCRdb re-called the 5' RACE reads and lists each CDR3 protein once. This listing includes around 550,000 distinct CDR3 sequences. Material: blood T cells: a sorted CD56 or NKG2C T cell subset, CD4+ or CD8+ T cells, or bulk PBMC T cells (not recorded which). The receptors derive from a man aged 18-30 years in good health.

J is TRBJ1-2 and V is TRBV6-1; TCRdb designates TRBD1, a call that cannot be tested without DNA. CDR3 size: 13 residues. Looked up from germline, CDR1 is MNHNS and CDR2 is SASEGT. The CDR3 region is CASRWVRNYGYTF.

The chain is built from TRBV4-2 and TRBJ2-7; TCRdb's assignment of TRBD2 cannot be checked, as there is no DNA. CDR1 and CDR2 from the germline V gene are LGHNA and YNFKEQ. There are 15 residues in the CDR3. This CDR3 reads CASSQEYGTFYEQYF.

This sequence joins TRBV5-1 and TRBJ1-3. In germline, CDR1 is SGHRS, CDR2 YFSETQ. The CDR3 sequence is 17 residues long. The CDR3 spells CASSLDQRAFSGNTIYF.

The chain has TRBV10-1 and TRBJ2-1; checking the TCRdb D call of TRBD1 is not possible without DNA. CDR1 is WNHNN, CDR2 SYGVQD, per germline (reference sequence). CDR3 size: 14 residues. The CDR3 loop is CASSVSGDRGEQFF.

The rearrangement uses TRBV12-3 or TRBV12-4 and TRBJ2-7; TCRdb gives TRBD1 as the D gene, but with no DNA this cannot be confirmed. The CDR3 contains 14 residues. The CDR3 sequence is CASRGTGDPYEQYF.

V is TRBV9 and J is TRBJ2-1; checking the TCRdb D call of TRBD2 is not possible without DNA. The CDR3 has 19 amino acids. CDR1 and CDR2 (germline): SGDLS, YYNGEE. CDR3 region: CASSATSGRTPPPYNEQFF.

The genes are TRBV6-4 and TRBJ1-1; the TRBD1 assignment by TCRdb is unverifiable without DNA. The germline CDR1 and CDR2 sequences are MRHNA and SNTAGT. The CDR3 loop spans 19 amino acids. The CDR3 here is CASLPTVLRGRGRGTEAFF.

The chain recombines TRBV18 with TRBJ2-1; TCRdb's assignment of TRBD1 cannot be checked, as there is no DNA. CDR1 KGHSH and CDR2 LQKENI come from the germline V gene. This CDR3 has 15 residues. CDR3 loop: CASSHGQTVDNEQFF. Looking up the rest from reference TRBV18 and TRBJ2-1 gives the full variable domain: NAGVMQNPRHLVRRRGQEARLRCSPMKGHSHVYWYRQLPEEGLKFMVYLQKENIIDESGMPKERFSAEFPKEGPSILRIQQVVRGDSAAYFCASSHGQTVDNEQFFGPGTRLTVL.

This chain connects TRBV12-3 or TRBV12-4 to TRBJ1-2; TCRdb selects TRBD1, and the lack of DNA leaves this call unchecked. This CDR3 has 14 amino acids. The CDR3 protein is CASSGAEGSAGYTF.

The chain recombines TRBV27 with TRBJ1-1. Germline V lookup: CDR1 MNHEY, CDR2 SMNVEV (reference sequence). This CDR3 region has 15 residues. The CDR3: CASSLMGGKNTEAFF.

The chain is built from TRBV24-1 and TRBJ1-1; TCRdb's assignment of TRBD1 cannot be checked, as there is no DNA. The length of the CDR3 is 12 residues. Looked up from germline, CDR1 is KGHDR and CDR2 is SFDVKD. The CDR3 loop reads CATSDFGGEAFF.

This chain joins TRBV15 and TRBJ2-7; TCRdb's D call of TRBD2 is untestable without DNA. The CDR3 is 14 residues long. Germline CDR1 and CDR2: LNHNV and YYDKDF (reference sequence). CDR3 region: CATSGSGRNYEQYF.